This TCR beta chain comes out of a study of blood T cell repertoires in COVID-19. Study in general: Sources were T cells, B-cell-depleted T cells, or PBMCs; the material itself was cDNA or gDNA.

In terms of age and location, participants ranged from roughly 18 to 90 years and lived in about 25 US areas. Participants were placed into cohorts based on the clinical history they reported. Authors' data handling: Cell counts per sample came from amplifying reference gene primers. Method: immunoSEQ multiplex PCR; TCRdb's copy keeps in-frame clones and lacks some. V, J and clone size were drawn from that table, and D and trimming were deduced from the DNA. The data show around 190,000 clones, about 77% seen once. The germline gives CDR1 LGHDT, CDR2 YNNKEL (reference sequence). This CDR3 is 14 amino acids long. Trimming removed 4 bases at V and 5 bases at J, with 14 bases between.

The chain employs TRBV3-1 (or the pseudogene TRBV3-2) and TRBJ1-2, with D maybe TRBD1 (5 bases). Sequences were obtained from PBMCs or T cells enriched from blood (not recorded which). The sequence was obtained from a woman aged 50 to 65 with acute COVID-19. The CDR3 here is CASSPGGDGYGYTF. The CDR3 region has the DNA TGTGCCAGCAGCCCGGGAGGGGATGGGTATGGCTACACCTTC.